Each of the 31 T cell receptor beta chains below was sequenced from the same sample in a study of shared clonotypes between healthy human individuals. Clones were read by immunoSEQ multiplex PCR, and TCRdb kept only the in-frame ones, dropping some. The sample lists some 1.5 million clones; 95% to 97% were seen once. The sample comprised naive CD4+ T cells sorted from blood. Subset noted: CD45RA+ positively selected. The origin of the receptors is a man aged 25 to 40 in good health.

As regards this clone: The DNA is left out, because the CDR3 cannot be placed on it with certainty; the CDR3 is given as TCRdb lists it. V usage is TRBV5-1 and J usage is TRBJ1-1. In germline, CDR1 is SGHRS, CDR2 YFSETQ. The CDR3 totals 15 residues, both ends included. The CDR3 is CASRSSGPANTEAFF.

The CDR3 nucleotides are TGTGCCAGCAGTAGGGACAGGACCTACGAGCAGTACTTC. This gives the protein CASSRDRTYEQYF. The chain combines TRBV5-8 with TRBJ2-7; 8 nucleotides match TRBD1. Germline lookup yields CDR1 SGHTS and CDR2 YDEGEE. The CDR3 runs to 13 residues. Germline trimming cut 5 bases from V and 2 bases from J; bases unmatched to any gene: 3.

CDR3 amino acids: CASSVGVTALTYEQYF. The CDR3 DNA follows: TGTGCCAGCAGCGTAGGGGTGACAGCCCTAACCTACGAGCAGTACTTC. The chain has TRBV9 and TRBJ2-7, with D perhaps TRBD1 (5 bases). Trimming took 0 bases from V and 2 from J, leaving 15 bases between them. The CDR3 has 16 residues. Germline values: CDR1 SGDLS, CDR2 YYNGEE.

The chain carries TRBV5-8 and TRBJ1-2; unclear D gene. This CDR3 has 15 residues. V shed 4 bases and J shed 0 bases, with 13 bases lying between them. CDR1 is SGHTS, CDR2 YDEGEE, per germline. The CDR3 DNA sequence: TGTGCCAGCAGCCGCAAGGGTGGGACTAACTATGGCTACACCTTC. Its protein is CASSRKGGTNYGYTF.

CDR3: CARTGVEQYF. As DNA, the CDR3 is TGCGCCAGAACAGGGGTTGAGCAGTACTTC. V usage is TRBV5-1 and J usage is TRBJ2-7, with 7 bases aligning to TRBD1. This CDR3 comprises 10 residues. V was pared by 8 bases and J by 7 bases, with 3 bases of the junction left unmatched. Germline V gene lookup returns CDR1 SGHRS and CDR2 YFSETQ.

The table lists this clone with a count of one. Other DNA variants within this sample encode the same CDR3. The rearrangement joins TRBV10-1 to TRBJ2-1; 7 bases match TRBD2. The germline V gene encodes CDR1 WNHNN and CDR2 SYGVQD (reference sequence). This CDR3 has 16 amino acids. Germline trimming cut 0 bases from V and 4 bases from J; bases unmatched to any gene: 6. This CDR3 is CASSESSAGAYNEQFF. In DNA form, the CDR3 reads TGCGCCAGCAGTGAGTCGTCGGCGGGAGCTTACAATGAGCAGTTCTTC.

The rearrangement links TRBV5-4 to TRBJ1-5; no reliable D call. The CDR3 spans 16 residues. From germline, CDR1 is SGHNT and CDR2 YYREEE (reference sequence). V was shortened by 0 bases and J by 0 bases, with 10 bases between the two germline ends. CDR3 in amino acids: CASSLDGRASNQPQHF. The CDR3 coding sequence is TGTGCCAGCAGCTTGGACGGACGGGCTAGCAATCAGCCCCAGCATTTT.

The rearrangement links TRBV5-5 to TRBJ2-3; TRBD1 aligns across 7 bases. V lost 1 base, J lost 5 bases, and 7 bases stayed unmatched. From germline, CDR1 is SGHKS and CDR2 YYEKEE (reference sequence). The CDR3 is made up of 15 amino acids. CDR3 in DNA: TGTGCCAGCAGCTTGTATACAGGGGTAGGAGATACGCAGTATTTT. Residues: CASSLYTGVGDTQYF.

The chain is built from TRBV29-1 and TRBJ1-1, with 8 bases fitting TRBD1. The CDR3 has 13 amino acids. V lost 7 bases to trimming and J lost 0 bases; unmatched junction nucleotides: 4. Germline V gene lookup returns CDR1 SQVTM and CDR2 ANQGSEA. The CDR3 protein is CSADRGLNTEAFF. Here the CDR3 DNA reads TGCAGCGCTGACAGGGGCTTGAACACTGAAGCTTTCTTT.

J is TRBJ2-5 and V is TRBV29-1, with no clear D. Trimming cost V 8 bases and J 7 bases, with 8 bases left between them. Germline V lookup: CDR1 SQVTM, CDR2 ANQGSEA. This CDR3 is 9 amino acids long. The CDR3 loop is CSRHRTQYF. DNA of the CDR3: TGCAGCCGCCACCGGACCCAGTACTTC. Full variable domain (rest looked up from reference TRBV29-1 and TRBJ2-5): SAVISQKPSRDICQRGTSLTIQCQVDSQVTMMFWYRQQPGQSLTLIATANQGSEATYESGFVIDKFPISRPNLTFSTLTVSNMSPEDSSIYLCSRHRTQYFGPGTRLLVL.

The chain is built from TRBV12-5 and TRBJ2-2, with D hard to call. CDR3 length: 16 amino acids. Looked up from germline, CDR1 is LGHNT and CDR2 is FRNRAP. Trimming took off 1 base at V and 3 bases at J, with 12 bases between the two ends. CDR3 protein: CASGLGARGYTGELFF. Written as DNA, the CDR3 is TGTGCTAGTGGTTTGGGGGCTAGAGGTTACACCGGGGAGCTGTTTTTT.

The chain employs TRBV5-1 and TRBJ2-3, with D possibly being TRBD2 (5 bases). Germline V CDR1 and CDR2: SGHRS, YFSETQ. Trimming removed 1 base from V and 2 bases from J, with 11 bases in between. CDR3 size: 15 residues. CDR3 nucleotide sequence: TGCGCCAGCAGCTTGCGCGCGGGTCCCACAGATACGCAGTATTTT. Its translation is CASSLRAGPTDTQYF.

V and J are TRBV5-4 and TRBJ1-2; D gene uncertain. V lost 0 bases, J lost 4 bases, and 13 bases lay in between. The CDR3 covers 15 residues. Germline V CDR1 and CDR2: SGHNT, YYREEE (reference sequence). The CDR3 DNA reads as TGTGCCAGCAGCTTGGCCGTTGATGTTTCCTATGGCTACACCTTC. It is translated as CASSLAVDVSYGYTF.

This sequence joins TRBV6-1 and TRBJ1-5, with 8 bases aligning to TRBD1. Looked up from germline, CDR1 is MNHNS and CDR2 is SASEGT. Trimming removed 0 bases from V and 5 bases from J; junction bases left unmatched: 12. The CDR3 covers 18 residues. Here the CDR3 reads CASSEAQGRGRRDQPQHF. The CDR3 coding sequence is TGTGCCAGCAGTGAAGCGCAGGGCAGGGGGCGCCGGGATCAGCCCCAGCATTTT.

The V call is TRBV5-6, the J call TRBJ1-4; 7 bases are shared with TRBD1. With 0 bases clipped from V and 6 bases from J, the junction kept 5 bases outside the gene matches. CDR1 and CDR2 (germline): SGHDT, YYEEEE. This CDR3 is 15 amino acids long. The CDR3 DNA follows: TGTGCCAGCAGCTTGGAAAGGGGGCGGTATGAAAAACTGTTTTTT. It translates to CASSLERGRYEKLFF.

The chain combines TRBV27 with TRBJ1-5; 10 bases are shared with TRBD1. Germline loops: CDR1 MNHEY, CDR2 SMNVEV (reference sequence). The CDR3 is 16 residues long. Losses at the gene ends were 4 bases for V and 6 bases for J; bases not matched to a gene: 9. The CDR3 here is CASSSLRDRGGQPQHF. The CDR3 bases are TGTGCCAGCAGTTCCCTCCGGGACAGGGGCGGTCAGCCCCAGCATTTT.

CDR3 in amino acids: CASSQDGRGKLYGYTF. The CDR3 DNA sequence: TGCGCCAGCAGCCAAGATGGTCGGGGAAAACTCTATGGCTACACCTTC. The chain uses TRBV4-3 and TRBJ1-2; no definite D call. CDR3 length: 16 amino acids. Germline lookup yields CDR1 LGHNA and CDR2 YSLEER. Between the trimmed V and J ends, which lost 0 bases and 4 bases, there was a span of 15 bases.

The CDR3 here is CASSLPRDRDEKLFF. CDR3 nucleotide sequence: TGCGCCAGCAGCCTCCCTAGGGACAGGGATGAAAAACTGTTTTTT. The rearrangement links TRBV4-1 to TRBJ1-4, with 9 bases identical to TRBD1. The CDR3 sequence is 15 residues long. The ends lost 4 bases at V and 6 bases at J; junction bases unmatched: 6. Germline V lookup: CDR1 MGHRA, CDR2 YSYEKL.

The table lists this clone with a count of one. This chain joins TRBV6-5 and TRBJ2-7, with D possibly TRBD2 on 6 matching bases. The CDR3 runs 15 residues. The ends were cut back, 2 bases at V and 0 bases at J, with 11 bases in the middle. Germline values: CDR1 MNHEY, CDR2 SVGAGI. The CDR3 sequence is CASSYASAGSYEQYF. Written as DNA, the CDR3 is TGTGCCAGCAGTTACGCTAGCGCTGGCTCCTACGAGCAGTACTTC.

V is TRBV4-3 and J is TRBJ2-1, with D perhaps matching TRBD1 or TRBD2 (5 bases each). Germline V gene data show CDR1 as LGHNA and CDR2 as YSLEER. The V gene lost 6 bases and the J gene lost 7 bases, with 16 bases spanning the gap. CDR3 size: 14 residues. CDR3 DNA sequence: TGCGCCAGCAGTCAAAACCTAGGGGAGAATGAGCAGTTCTTC. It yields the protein CASSQNLGENEQFF.

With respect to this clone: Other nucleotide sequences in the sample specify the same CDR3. CDR3 residues: CASSLDRGYGYTF. The DNA of the CDR3 is TGTGCCAGCAGTTTAGACAGGGGTTATGGCTACACCTTC. V usage is TRBV28 and J usage is TRBJ1-2; 8 nucleotides align to TRBD1. Trimming cost V 2 bases and J 5 bases; bases outside gene matches: 1. This CDR3 has 13 amino acids. Germline assignment: CDR1 MDHEN and CDR2 SYDVKM.

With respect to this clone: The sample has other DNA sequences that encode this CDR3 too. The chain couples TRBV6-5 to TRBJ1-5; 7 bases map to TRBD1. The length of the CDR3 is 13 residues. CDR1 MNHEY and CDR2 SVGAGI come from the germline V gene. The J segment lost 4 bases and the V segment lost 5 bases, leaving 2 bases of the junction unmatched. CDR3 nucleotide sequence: TGTGCCAGCAGTCGACAGGGTAATCAGCCCCAGCATTTT. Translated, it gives CASSRQGNQPQHF.

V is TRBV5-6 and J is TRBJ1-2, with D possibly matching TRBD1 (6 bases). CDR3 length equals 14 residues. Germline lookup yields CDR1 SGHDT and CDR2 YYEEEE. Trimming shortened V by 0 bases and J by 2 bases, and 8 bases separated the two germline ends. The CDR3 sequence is CASSLVDRNYGYTF. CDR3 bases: TGTGCCAGCAGCTTGGTCGACAGGAACTATGGCTACACCTTC.

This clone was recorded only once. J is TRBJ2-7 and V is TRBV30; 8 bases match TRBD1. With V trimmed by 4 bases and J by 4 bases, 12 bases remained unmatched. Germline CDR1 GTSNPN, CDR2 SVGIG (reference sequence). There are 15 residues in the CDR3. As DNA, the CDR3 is TGTGCCTGGATGGCTAAGACAGGGGACACTTACGAGCAGTACTTC. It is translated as CAWMAKTGDTYEQYF.

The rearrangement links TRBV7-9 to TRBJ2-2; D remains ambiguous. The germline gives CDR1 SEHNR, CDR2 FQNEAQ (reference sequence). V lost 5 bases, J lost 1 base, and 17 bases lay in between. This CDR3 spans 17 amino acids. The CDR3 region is CASSPYQLWGNTGELFF. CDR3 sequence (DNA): TGTGCCAGCAGCCCATACCAACTTTGGGGGAACACCGGGGAGCTGTTTTTT.

CDR3 bases: TGCGCCAGCAGCGTGGGGTATAGCACAGATACGCAGTATTTT. It encodes CASSVGYSTDTQYF. The V gene is TRBV5-1, the J gene TRBJ2-3; D unresolved. The CDR3 has 14 residues. V was pared by 4 bases and J by 0 bases, with 9 bases between. CDR1 SGHRS and CDR2 YFSETQ come from the germline V gene. Drawing the rest from reference TRBV5-1 and TRBJ2-3, the complete variable domain is KAGVTQTPRYLIKTRGQQVTLSCSPISGHRSVSWYQQTPGQGLQFLFEYFSETQRNKGNFPGRFSGRQFSNSRSEMNVSTLELGDSALYLCASSVGYSTDTQYFGPGTRLTVL.

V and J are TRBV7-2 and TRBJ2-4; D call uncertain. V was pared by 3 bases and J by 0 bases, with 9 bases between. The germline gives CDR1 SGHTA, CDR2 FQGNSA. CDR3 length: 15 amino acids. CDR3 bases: TGTGCCAGCAGCTTTCCCGGAGTAGCCAAAAACATTCAGTACTTC. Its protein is CASSFPGVAKNIQYF.

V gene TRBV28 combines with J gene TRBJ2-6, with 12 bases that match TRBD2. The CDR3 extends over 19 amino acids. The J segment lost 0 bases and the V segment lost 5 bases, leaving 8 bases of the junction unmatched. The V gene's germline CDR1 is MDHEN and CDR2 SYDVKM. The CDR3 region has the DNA TGTGCCAGCAGTCCTACGGGACTAGCGGGTTACTCTGGGGCCAACGTCCTGACTTTC. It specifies CASSPTGLAGYSGANVLTF.

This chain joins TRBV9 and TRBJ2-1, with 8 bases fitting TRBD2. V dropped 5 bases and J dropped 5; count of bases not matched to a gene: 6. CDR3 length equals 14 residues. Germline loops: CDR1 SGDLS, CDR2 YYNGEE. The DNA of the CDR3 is TGTGCCAGCAGTCTGGGACTAGGGGACAATGAGCAGTTCTTC. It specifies CASSLGLGDNEQFF.

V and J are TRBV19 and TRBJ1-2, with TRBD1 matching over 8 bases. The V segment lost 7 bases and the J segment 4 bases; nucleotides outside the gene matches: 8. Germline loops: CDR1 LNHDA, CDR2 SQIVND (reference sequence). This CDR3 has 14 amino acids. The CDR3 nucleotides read TGTGCCAGTAACAGACAGGGGATGGGCTATGGCTACACCTTC. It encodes CASNRQGMGYGYTF. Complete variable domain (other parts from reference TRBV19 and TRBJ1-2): DGGITQSPKYLFRKEGQNVTLSCEQNLNHDAMYWYRQDPGQGLRLIYYSQIVNDFQKGDIAEGYSVSREKKESFPLTVTSAQKNPTAFYLCASNRQGMGYGYTFGSGTRLTVV.

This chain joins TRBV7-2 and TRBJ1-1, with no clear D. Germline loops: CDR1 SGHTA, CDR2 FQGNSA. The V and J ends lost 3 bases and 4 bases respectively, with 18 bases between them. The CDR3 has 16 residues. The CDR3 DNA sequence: TGTGCCAGCAGCTTTTTCCGGTTTGGGCGGAGCACTGAAGCTTTCTTT. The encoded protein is CASSFFRFGRSTEAFF.